Sequencing of this T cell receptor (beta chain) was carried out in a study of molecular identifiers for immune sequencing clone quantification. Listed TCR primers, together with previously described methods, were used for the bulk TCR libraries. MiXCR, run by TCRdb on the PCR reads, gives a single entry per CDR3 protein. In the table there are hundreds of thousands of distinct CDR3 sequences, about 20% of which are singletons. General study results and limits: Jurkat TCR RNA spiked in from one cell reportedly remained identifiable amid about a million naive cells.

This clonotype was seen many times. The antigen remains undetermined. Unmatched junction bases numbered 6, after V lost 6 bases and J lost 3 bases. The CDR3 runs 14 residues. The naive CD8 libraries originated from between 20,000 and 1,000,000 sorted cells and drew on 10%, 30% or 50% RNA. This sequence was found in a human donor in good health. Some libraries in this study had Jurkat cell RNA spiked in. The sequenced sample was naive CD8+ T cells from blood, with Jurkat cell RNA spiked in. The subset: FACS-sorted CD8+CD4-CCR7+CD45RA+ naive T cells. The genes are TRBV12-3 or TRBV12-4 and TRBJ1-1, with 8 bases fitting TRBD1. The chain's CDR3 is CASSPGQEDTEAFF. The CDR3 DNA follows: TGTGCCAGCAGCCCGGGACAGGAGGACACTGAAGCTTTCTTT.